The clone carrying this T cell receptor (beta chain) came up many times. The observed sequence ends 3 residues before the CDR3 terminus, with the missing tail filled in from the germline J gene. Trimming pared 6 bases from V and 5 bases from J, leaving 13 bases between. The CDR3 extends over 14 amino acids. Caucasian heritage predominated among both patients and controls. These data belong to a study of T cell clonality in common variable immunodeficiency. Equal genomic DNA amounts from CVID and control samples were sequenced. Measured with immunoSEQ multiplex PCR; TCRdb has only the in-frame clones, and not every one. Listed for the sample are 80,000 or so clones, none seen a single time.

The material sequenced was peripheral blood mononuclear cells. The chain combines TRBV12-3 or TRBV12-4 with TRBJ2-2, with D perhaps matching TRBD2 (5 bases). This receptor was identified in a person between 18 and 75 years old in good health. This CDR3 reads CASRNAGGTGELFF. The sequenced CDR3 bases are TGTGCCAGCAGGAATGCGGGCGGGACCGGGGAG.